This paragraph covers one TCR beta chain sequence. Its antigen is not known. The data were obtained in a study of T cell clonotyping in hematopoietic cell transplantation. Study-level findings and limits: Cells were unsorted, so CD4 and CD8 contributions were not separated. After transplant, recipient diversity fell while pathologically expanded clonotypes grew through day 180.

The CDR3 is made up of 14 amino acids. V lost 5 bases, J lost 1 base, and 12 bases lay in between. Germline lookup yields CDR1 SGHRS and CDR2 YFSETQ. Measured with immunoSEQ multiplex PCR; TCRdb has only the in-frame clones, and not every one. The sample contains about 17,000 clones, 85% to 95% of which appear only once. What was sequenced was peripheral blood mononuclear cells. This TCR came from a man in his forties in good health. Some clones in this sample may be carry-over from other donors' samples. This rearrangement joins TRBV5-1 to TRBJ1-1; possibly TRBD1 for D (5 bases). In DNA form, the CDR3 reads TGCGCCAGCAGAGTTGGGGGAGGGAACACTGAAGCTTTCTTT. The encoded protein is CASRVGGGNTEAFF.